This entry is about one T cell receptor (beta chain). This CDR3 comprises 14 residues. Trimming shortened V by 6 bases and J by 1 base, and 12 bases separated the two germline ends. Germline V lookup: CDR1 MNHEY, CDR2 SMNVEV (reference sequence). Study processing details: Amplification of reference gene primers was used by the study to estimate nucleated cell counts. Measured with immunoSEQ multiplex PCR; TCRdb has only the in-frame clones, and not every one. That table gives V, J and clone size, and the DNA gave D and trimming. The sample has around 160,000 clones, around 91% seen once. The sample is drawn from a study of blood T cell repertoires in COVID-19. Study overall: Sites in the United States, Italy and Spain provided acute and convalescent COVID-19 samples. PBMCs, B-cell-depleted T cells, or T cells provided the cDNA or gDNA that made up the material.

A Seattle source enrolled patients during active infection and followed them longitudinally. The source of this sequence is a young man with COVID-19, enrolled during active disease. The V gene is TRBV27, the J gene TRBJ1-1, with D tentatively TRBD1 (5 bases). Source material: peripheral blood. The CDR3 nucleotides are TGTGCCAGCAGGATGGGGGGACCGAACACTGAAGCTTTCTTT. It yields the protein CASRMGGPNTEAFF.